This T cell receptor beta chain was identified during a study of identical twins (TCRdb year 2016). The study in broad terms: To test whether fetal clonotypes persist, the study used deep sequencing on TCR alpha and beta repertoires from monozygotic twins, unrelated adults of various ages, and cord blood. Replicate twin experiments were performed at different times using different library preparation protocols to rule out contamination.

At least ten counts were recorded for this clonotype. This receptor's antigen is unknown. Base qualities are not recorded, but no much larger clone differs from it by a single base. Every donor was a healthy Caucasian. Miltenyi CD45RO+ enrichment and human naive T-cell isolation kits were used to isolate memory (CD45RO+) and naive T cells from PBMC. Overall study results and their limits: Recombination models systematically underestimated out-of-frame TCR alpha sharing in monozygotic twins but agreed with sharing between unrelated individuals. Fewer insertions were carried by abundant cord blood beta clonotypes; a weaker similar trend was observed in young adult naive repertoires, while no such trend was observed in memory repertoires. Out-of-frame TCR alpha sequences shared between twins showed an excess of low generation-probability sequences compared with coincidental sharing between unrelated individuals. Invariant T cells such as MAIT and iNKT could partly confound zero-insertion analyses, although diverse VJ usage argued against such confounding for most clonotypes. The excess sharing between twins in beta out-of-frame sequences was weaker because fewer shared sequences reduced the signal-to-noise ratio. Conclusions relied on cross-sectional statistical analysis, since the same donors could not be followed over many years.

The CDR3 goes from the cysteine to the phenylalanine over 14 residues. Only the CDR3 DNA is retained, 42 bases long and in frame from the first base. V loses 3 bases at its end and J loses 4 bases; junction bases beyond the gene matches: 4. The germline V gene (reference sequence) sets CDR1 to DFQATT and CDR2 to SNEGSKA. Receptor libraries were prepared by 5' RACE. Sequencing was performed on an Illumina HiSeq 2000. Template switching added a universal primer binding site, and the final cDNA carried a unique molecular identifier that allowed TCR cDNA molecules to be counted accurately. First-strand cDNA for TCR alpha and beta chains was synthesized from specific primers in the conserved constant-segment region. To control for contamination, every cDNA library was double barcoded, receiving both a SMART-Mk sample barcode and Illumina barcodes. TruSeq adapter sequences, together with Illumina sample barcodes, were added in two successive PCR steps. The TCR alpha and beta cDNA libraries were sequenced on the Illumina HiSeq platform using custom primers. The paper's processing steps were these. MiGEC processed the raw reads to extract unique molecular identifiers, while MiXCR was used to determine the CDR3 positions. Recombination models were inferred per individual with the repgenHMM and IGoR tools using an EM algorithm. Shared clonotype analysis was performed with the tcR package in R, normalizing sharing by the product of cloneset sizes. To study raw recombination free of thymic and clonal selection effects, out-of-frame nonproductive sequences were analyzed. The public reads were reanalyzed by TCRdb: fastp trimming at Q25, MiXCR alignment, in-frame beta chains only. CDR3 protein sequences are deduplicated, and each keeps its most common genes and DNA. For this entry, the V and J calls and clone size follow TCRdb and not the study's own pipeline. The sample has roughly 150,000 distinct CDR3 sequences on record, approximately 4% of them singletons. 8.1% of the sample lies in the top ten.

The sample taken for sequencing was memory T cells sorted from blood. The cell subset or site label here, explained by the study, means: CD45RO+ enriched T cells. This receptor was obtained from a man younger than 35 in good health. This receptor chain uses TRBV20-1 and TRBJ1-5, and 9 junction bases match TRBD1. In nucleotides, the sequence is TGCAGTGCTAGGTATGGACAGGGGAATCAGCCCCAGCATTTT. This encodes CSARYGQGNQPQHF.